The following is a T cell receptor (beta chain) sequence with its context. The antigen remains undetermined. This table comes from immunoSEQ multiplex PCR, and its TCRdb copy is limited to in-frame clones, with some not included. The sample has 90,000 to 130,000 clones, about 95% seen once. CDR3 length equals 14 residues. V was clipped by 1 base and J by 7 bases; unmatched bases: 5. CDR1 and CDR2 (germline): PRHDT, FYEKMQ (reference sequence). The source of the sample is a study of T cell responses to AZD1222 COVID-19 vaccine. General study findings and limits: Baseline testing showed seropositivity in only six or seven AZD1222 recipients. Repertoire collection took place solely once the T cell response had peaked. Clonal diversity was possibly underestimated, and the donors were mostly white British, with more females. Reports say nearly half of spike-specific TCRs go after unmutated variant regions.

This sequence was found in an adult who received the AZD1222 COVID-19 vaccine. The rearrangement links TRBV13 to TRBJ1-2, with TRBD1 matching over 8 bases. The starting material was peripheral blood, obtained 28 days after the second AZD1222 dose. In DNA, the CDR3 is TGTGCCAGCAGCTTAGAGGCAGGGGGCGTTGGCTACACCTTC. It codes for CASSLEAGGVGYTF.